The clone carrying this T cell receptor (beta chain) is categorized as medium-sized. As yet, its antigen is unknown. These data come from a study of immune heterogeneity within non-small cell lung tumors. Study at large: Of the tumors, a few were squamous cell, about ten non-squamous, and 1 not otherwise specified.

The TCR beta CDR3 region underwent multiplex PCR amplification with 32 V and 13 J primers. One entry per CDR3 protein results from TCRdb running MiXCR on the multiplex PCR reads. This table has fewer than 7,500 distinct CDR3 sequences, about a fifth appearing once. The study, taken as a whole, reports: Most high-frequency T-cell receptor beta clonotypes were specific to a single patient.

The CDR3 spans 16 residues. Germline V CDR1 and CDR2: SGDLS, YYNGEE. Trimming pared 2 bases from V and 5 bases from J, leaving 19 bases between. Per sample, 450 to 600 ng of bulk tumor genomic DNA was the template used. Multiple biopsies spaced far apart were taken from each primary tumor during surgery. The study enrolled patients with untreated, newly diagnosed non-small cell lung cancer who underwent curative surgery. Curative-intent surgery was being performed on the donors, who were patients newly diagnosed with non-small cell lung cancer. This TCR was sampled from a man aged 55-75 years with non-small cell lung cancer. V is TRBV9 and J is TRBJ1-1, with a tentative D call TRBD1 (5 bases). Material for sequencing was lung tumor tissue. The CDR3 here is CASSVSQGPPNTEAFF. As DNA, the CDR3 is TGTGCCAGCAGCGTCTCCCAGGGACCGCCGAATACTGAAGCTTTCTTT.